Shown below are 27 T cell receptor beta chains from a single sample sequenced in a study of Tregs in tolerant kidney transplant recipients. Their antigens are not known. Generated by immunoSEQ multiplex PCR, the TCRdb table keeps only in-frame clones and is missing some. The listing records around 3,000 clones. Recipient PBMCs carried a CFSE label and met irradiated graft donor PBMCs for approximately six days before FACS sorting. The sequencing here drew on CD8+ T cells from blood cultured with allogeneic cells, taken before the transplant. Receptors originate from a human patient who received a combined kidney and bone marrow transplant.

This clone is called medium-sized (0.01 to 0.1%) based on its frequency. With the read ending 3 residues before the CDR3 end, the germline J gene is used to fill in that end. The chain combines TRBV14 with TRBJ1-2; D possibly corresponds to TRBD1 (6 bases). Germline CDR1 reads SGHDN; CDR2 reads FVKESK. The CDR3 is made up of 16 amino acids. With 1 base removed from V and 4 bases from J, the gap between germline ends came to 16 bases. This CDR3 reads CASSQVRGLDLYGYTF. CDR3 DNA, as far as it was read: TGTGCCAGCAGCCAAGTCAGGGGCCTCGACCTCTATGGC.

The CDR3 is CASSMVGAAYGYTF. The part of the CDR3 DNA that was read is TGTGCCAGTAGTATGGTTGGGGCAGCCTATGGC. V usage is TRBV19 and J usage is TRBJ1-2, with D possibly being TRBD1 (5 bases). The read ends 3 residues shy of where the CDR3 ends; the end is completed using the germline J gene. This CDR3 contains 14 residues. Germline CDR1 LNHDA, CDR2 SQIVND (reference sequence). Between the trimmed V and J ends, which lost 3 bases and 4 bases, there was a span of 12 bases.

Its frequency marks this clone as medium-sized (0.01 to 0.1%). The read is 3 residues too short to cover the CDR3 end, so that end is filled in from the germline J gene. The gene calls are TRBV29-1 and TRBJ2-7; perhaps TRBD1 as D (5 bases). The germline V and J ends were trimmed by 7 bases and 1 base, with 11 bases remaining between them. The CDR3 spans 12 residues. Looked up from germline, CDR1 is SQVTM and CDR2 is ANQGSEA. CDR3 bases read: TGCAGCGCACAGGACAAGTCCTACGAG. It encodes CSAQDKSYE. The full CDR3 protein reads CSAQDKSYEQYF.

About this clone itself: The read comes to an end 3 residues before the CDR3 does, leaving the germline J gene to fill in the end. This chain uses TRBV19 with TRBJ1-2; D may be TRBD1 (5 bases). V was clipped by 5 bases and J by 4 bases, with 14 bases between them. Per the germline V gene, CDR1 is LNHDA and CDR2 is SQIVND (reference sequence). The CDR3 has 14 residues. CDR3 region: CASSRGSTFYGYTF. Incomplete CDR3 DNA: TGTGCCAGTAGTCGGGGGAGCACTTTCTATGGC.

For this clone: From the germline J gene comes the end of the CDR3, since the read stops 3 residues before it. The chain uses TRBV11-1 and TRBJ2-7; no reliable D call. CDR1 is SGHAT and CDR2 is FQDESV in the germline V gene (reference sequence). The V and J ends lost 2 bases and 1 base respectively, with 6 bases between them. This CDR3 comprises 13 residues. CDR3 DNA, as far as it was read: TGTGCCAGCAGCTTACCAGTTTCCTACGAG. Amino acid sequence: CASSLPVSYE. The whole CDR3 is CASSLPVSYEQYF. Together with reference TRBV11-1 and TRBJ2-7, the CDR3 gives the full variable domain: EAEVAQSPRYKITEKSQAVAFWCDPISGHATLYWYRQILGQGPELLVQFQDESVVDDSQLPKDRFSAERLKGVDSTLKIQPAELGDSAMYLCASSLPVSYEQYFGPGTRLTVT.

On this clone itself: Read sequence stops 3 residues before the CDR3 end, and the germline J gene provides the missing end. The chain has TRBV12-3 or TRBV12-4 and TRBJ2-1; TRBD1 is a possible D gene (5 bases). Trimming took off 6 bases at V and 9 bases at J, with 12 bases between the two ends. The length of the CDR3 is 12 residues. The sequenced CDR3 bases are TGTGCCAGCAGCCCTACAGGCCTTGAG. This gives the protein CASSPTGLE. The CDR3 in full is CASSPTGLEQFF.

As for this clone: The read ends 3 residues early relative to the CDR3; the germline J gene fills the gap. V is TRBV16 and J is TRBJ2-1; TRBD2 matches at 9 bases. Germline V lookup: CDR1 KGHSY, CDR2 FQNENV. Trimming at V came to 1 base and at J to 5 bases, leaving 6 bases not matched to a gene. The CDR3 sequence is 16 residues long. CDR3: CASSQWSSGSHNEQFF. The CDR3 DNA, read in part, is TGTGCCAGCAGCCAATGGAGTAGCGGGAGCCACAATGAG.

About this clone itself: Sequencing ends 3 residues short of the CDR3 end; the germline J gene provides the rest. The chain combines TRBV6-2 or TRBV6-3 with TRBJ1-5, with a possible D match to TRBD1 (5 bases). V lost 1 base to trimming and J lost 1 base, with 8 bases between them. The CDR3 extends over 15 amino acids. Per the germline V gene, CDR1 is MNHEY and CDR2 is SVGEGT. Incomplete CDR3 DNA: TGTGCCAGCAGTTACTGGCAGGGAAGCAATCAGCCC. Amino acids: CASSYWQGSNQP. The complete CDR3 reads CASSYWQGSNQPQHF.

As for this clone: The read ends 3 residues before the CDR3 terminus; that terminus is restored from the germline J gene. The chain uses TRBV20-1 and TRBJ2-7, with TRBD2 as a possible D gene (6 bases). The CDR3 loop spans 16 amino acids. Germline CDR1 is DFQATT and CDR2 is SNEGSKA (reference sequence). V was shortened by 0 bases and J by 5 bases, with 20 bases between the two germline ends. The sequenced CDR3 bases are TGCAGTGCTAGAGATCCCAGGGTAGCGGTGATACACGAG. Translation: CSARDPRVAVIHE. The CDR3 in full is CSARDPRVAVIHEQYF.

This clone is called medium-sized based on its frequency. From the germline J gene comes the end of the CDR3, since the read stops 3 residues before it. The V call is TRBV19, the J call TRBJ1-4; tentative D call: TRBD1 (5 bases). V was cut by 3 bases and J by 6 bases, with 11 bases left in between. Germline CDR1 LNHDA, CDR2 SQIVND (reference sequence). The length of the CDR3 is 14 residues. The CDR3 spells CASSMPGWYEKLFF. The part of the CDR3 DNA that was read is TGTGCCAGTAGTATGCCAGGGTGGTATGAAAAA.

About this clone: Read sequence stops 3 residues before the CDR3 end, and the germline J gene provides the missing end. This chain links TRBV7-9 with TRBJ2-7; 8 bases are a match to TRBD1. CDR3 length: 12 residues. Germline values: CDR1 SEHNR, CDR2 FQNEAQ (reference sequence). J lost 4 bases, V lost 9 bases, and 5 bases had no gene match. The CDR3 DNA, read in part, is TGTGCCAGTTCAGGGGGCGGGTACGAG. It yields the protein CASSGGGYE. The complete CDR3 sequence is CASSGGGYEQYF.

As concerns this clone: The missing CDR3 end, 3 residues past where the read stops, is filled in from the germline J gene. The chain couples TRBV5-1 to TRBJ2-7, with 11 bases matching TRBD2. The germline CDR1 and CDR2 sequences are SGHRS and YFSETQ. The CDR3 spans 14 residues. V shed 5 bases, J shed 3 bases, and the junction held 4 bases outside the gene matches. The CDR3 loop is CASRFSGGGYEQYF. The CDR3 bases that were read are TGCGCCAGCAGGTTTAGCGGGGGGGGCTACGAG.

The CDR3: CAISESPADFSGNTIYF. CDR3 DNA, as far as it was read: TGTGCCATCAGTGAGTCCCCGGCAGACTTCTCTGGAAACACC. This sequence joins TRBV10-3 and TRBJ1-3, with D unresolved. With the read ending 3 residues before the CDR3 end, the germline J gene is used to fill in that end. The CDR3 has 17 residues. From germline, CDR1 is ENHRY and CDR2 SYGVKD. The ends were cut back, 0 bases at V and 0 bases at J, with 12 bases in the middle.

As regards this clone: The DNA ends 3 residues before the CDR3 does, and the rest of the CDR3 is filled in from the germline J gene. This chain connects TRBV30 to TRBJ1-1; D might be TRBD1 (5 bases). The CDR3 has 14 amino acids. Germline V gene sequence: CDR1 GTSNPN, CDR2 SVGIG (reference sequence). V lost 0 bases, J lost 0 bases, and 8 bases lay in between. CDR3 DNA (partial): TGTGCCTGGAGTGTAGAGGGGATGAACACTGAA. Its protein product is CAWSVEGMNTE. In full, the CDR3 is CAWSVEGMNTEAFF.

Remarks on this clone: The read comes to an end 3 residues before the CDR3 does, leaving the germline J gene to fill in the end. The chain joins TRBV28 to TRBJ2-6, with D perhaps TRBD1 (6 bases). CDR1 MDHEN and CDR2 SYDVKM come from the germline V gene. This CDR3 contains 21 residues. V lost 1 base and J 0 bases, leaving 22 bases between the germline ends. CDR3 bases read: TGTGCCAGCAGTTTATACATGGTCCGGGACACTCTCATCTCTGGGGCCAACGTC. Translating gives CASSLYMVRDTLISGANV. The CDR3 in full is CASSLYMVRDTLISGANVLTF.

By frequency, this clone is medium-sized (0.01 to 0.1%). The read terminates 3 residues before the CDR3 end, so the remaining end is supplied by the germline J gene. This chain uses TRBV12-3 or TRBV12-4 with TRBJ2-7; no clear D. The V end was cut by 6 bases, the J end by 4 bases, with 22 bases between. This CDR3 spans 16 amino acids. Partial CDR3 DNA: TGTGCCAGCAGCTCCGTCAAGGCTTTAAAACCGTACGAG. Translated: CASSSVKALKPYE. From start to end, the CDR3 is CASSSVKALKPYEQYF.

With regard to this clone: The junction and the germline gene differ at one end; a read error may be behind it. The CDR3 end falls 3 residues outside the read, so it is completed with the germline J gene. J is TRBJ2-7 and V is TRBV4-2, with TRBD1 matching 9 bases. The CDR3 runs to 14 residues. Looked up from germline, CDR1 is LGHNA and CDR2 is YNFKEQ. CDR3 bases read: TGCGCCAGCAGCCCGGGACAGGGATCCTACGAG. Protein product: CASSPGQGSYE. The whole CDR3 reads CASSPGQGSYEQYF.

This clone counts as large (0.1 to 1%) by frequency. The CDR3 goes on 3 residues after the read ends, and that part is filled in from the germline J gene. The chain links TRBV5-1 to TRBJ1-2, with D hard to call. Looked up from germline, CDR1 is SGHRS and CDR2 is YFSETQ. The CDR3 length is 14 residues. Trimming cost V 1 base and J 1 base, with 8 bases left between them. CDR3 DNA (partial): TGCGCCAGCAGCTTGTTCTACGGTAACTATGGC. Encoded protein: CASSLFYGNYG. The whole CDR3 protein reads CASSLFYGNYGYTF.

In regard to this clone: The read finishes 3 residues shy of the CDR3 end, and the germline J gene is used to complete it. V and J are TRBV5-1 and TRBJ2-1; a weak D match, TRBD2 (6 bases). From germline, CDR1 is SGHRS and CDR2 YFSETQ. V dropped 3 bases and J dropped 1 base, with 11 bases sitting between them. CDR3 length: 15 amino acids. CDR3 bases read: TGCGCCAGCAGCTCGGGACTCGCTTCCTACAATGAG. Its translation: CASSSGLASYNE. The full CDR3 reads CASSSGLASYNEQFF.

Judged by frequency, this clone is medium-sized. The read finishes 3 residues shy of the CDR3 end, and the germline J gene is used to complete it. The genes are TRBV28 and TRBJ2-7, with 9 bases that match TRBD1. The CDR3 runs to 17 residues. Germline-derived CDR1 and CDR2 are MDHEN and SYDVKM. J lost 3 bases, V lost 6 bases, and 15 bases had no gene match. CDR3 bases read: TGTGCCAGCAGCTCCCGGACACAGGGGGCCGATATCTACGAG. Translation gives CASSSRTQGADIYE. The entire CDR3 sequence reads CASSSRTQGADIYEQYF. The full variable domain, with the rest looked up from reference TRBV28 and TRBJ2-7, is DVKVTQSSRYLVKRTGEKVFLECVQDMDHENMFWYRQDPGLGLRLIYFSYDVKMKEKGDIPEGYSVSREKKERFSLILESASTNQTSMYLCASSSRTQGADIYEQYFGPGTRLTVT.

As to this clone: Read coverage stops 3 residues before the CDR3 terminus; the germline J gene supplies the remainder. The chain is built from TRBV11-3 and TRBJ2-3; D unresolved. Germline V gene sequence: CDR1 SGHNT, CDR2 YENEEA. Trimming took off 2 bases at V and 6 bases at J, with 12 bases between the two ends. This CDR3 contains 14 residues. The sequenced CDR3 bases are TGTGCCAGCAGCTTACTAGGCCTATCGGATACG. It translates to CASSLLGLSDT. The whole CDR3 protein reads CASSLLGLSDTQYF.

Frequency places this clone as medium-sized. The CDR3 is cut off 3 residues early in the read; its end comes from the germline J gene. The V and J genes are TRBV9 and TRBJ2-1; the match to TRBD2 covers 9 bases. V gave up 0 bases and J gave up 2 bases; unmatched junction bases: 3. CDR1 and CDR2 from the germline V gene are SGDLS and YYNGEE. The CDR3 extends over 16 amino acids. The CDR3 DNA, read in part, is TGTGCCAGCAGCGTAGCCGGGACTAGCCCCTACAATGAG. This encodes CASSVAGTSPYNE. The whole CDR3 is CASSVAGTSPYNEQFF.

In regard to this clone: The CDR3 end is not reached by the read, which stops 3 residues before it; the germline J gene fills it in. The gene calls are TRBV29-1 and TRBJ2-7; tentatively, D is TRBD1 (6 bases). Trimming left V 4 bases short and J 4 bases short, with 17 bases between. Per germline, CDR1 SQVTM and CDR2 ANQGSEA. The CDR3 totals 14 residues. The part of the CDR3 DNA that was read is TGCAGCGTTGCAGCAGGGGAAGAAGGGTACGAG. Translation gives CSVAAGEEGYE. The full CDR3 protein reads CSVAAGEEGYEQYF.

Frequency places this clone as large. The CDR3 end lies 3 residues beyond the end of the read and is filled in from the germline J gene. This chain links TRBV19 with TRBJ2-2; unclear D gene. This CDR3 spans 12 amino acids. CDR1 LNHDA and CDR2 SQIVND come from the germline V gene (reference sequence). V gave up 8 bases and J gave up 8 bases, with 12 bases separating them. The sequenced part of the CDR3 DNA is TGTGCCAGTCTCCCCGCGGAGGGGGAG. Encoded protein: CASLPAEGE. The full CDR3 is CASLPAEGELFF.

Points on this clone: The CDR3 goes on 3 residues after the read ends, and that part is filled in from the germline J gene. The chain recombines TRBV4-1 with TRBJ2-7; 8 positions match TRBD1. The CDR3 runs to 14 residues. With V trimmed by 4 bases and J by 1 base, 3 bases remained unmatched. Germline V gene data show CDR1 as MGHRA and CDR2 as YSYEKL. CDR3 in amino acids: CASSPGQGSYEQYF. The CDR3 bases that were read are TGCGCCAGCAGCCCTGGACAGGGATCCTACGAG.

A word on this clone: Sequence at one end of the junction differs from germline and may be a read error. From the germline J gene comes the end of the CDR3, since the read stops 3 residues before it. The chain employs TRBV7-9 and TRBJ2-3; D unresolved. This CDR3 is built from 14 residues. Germline-derived CDR1 and CDR2 are SEHNR and FQNEAQ (reference sequence). The CDR3 DNA, read in part, is TGTGCCAGCAACTTATCAGAAGTTCCAGATACG. Amino acid sequence: CASNLSEVPDT. The complete CDR3 reads CASNLSEVPDTQYF.

Remarks on this clone: The CDR3 end is not reached by the read, which stops 3 residues before it; the germline J gene fills it in. This chain connects TRBV5-1 to TRBJ2-1, with TRBD2 identical over 11 bases. Looked up from germline, CDR1 is SGHRS and CDR2 is YFSETQ. Unmatched junction bases numbered 3, after V lost 4 bases and J lost 3 bases. The CDR3 sequence is 15 residues long. The CDR3 region is CASSTGTSGYNEQFF. The DNA read from the CDR3 is TGCGCCAGCAGCACCGGGACTAGCGGCTACAATGAG.